Below, 13 T cell receptor beta chains from the same sample are listed, as sequenced in a study of blood T cell repertoires in COVID-19. The table came from immunoSEQ multiplex PCR; TCRdb's copy has only in-frame clones and leaves some out. This table has fewer than 300,000 clones, 88% appearing once. The sample taken for sequencing was peripheral blood. These receptors were collected from a woman in her thirties or forties who had recovered from COVID-19.

This clone was observed a handful of times. V gene TRBV30 combines with J gene TRBJ2-1; D is possibly TRBD1 (5 bases). This CDR3 spans 13 amino acids. The ends were cut back, 2 bases at V and 9 bases at J, with 14 bases in the middle. Germline V gives CDR1 GTSNPN, CDR2 SVGIG (reference sequence). This CDR3 is CAWSTGVSGEQFF. The CDR3 DNA sequence: TGTGCCTGGAGTACAGGCGTCTCTGGTGAGCAGTTCTTC.

The rearrangement links TRBV5-1 to TRBJ2-2; 13 nucleotides match TRBD2. V lost 3 bases to trimming and J lost 5 bases; unmatched junction nucleotides: 7. CDR1 and CDR2 (germline): SGHRS, YFSETQ. The CDR3 runs 17 residues. The DNA for the CDR3 is TGCGCCAGCAGCTACGGACTAGCGGGAGTGCGAACCGGGGAGCTGTTTTTT. Amino acid sequence: CASSYGLAGVRTGELFF.

The rearrangement joins TRBV7-9 to TRBJ1-2; D gene ambiguous. The CDR3 contains 13 residues. Germline CDR1 and CDR2: SEHNR and FQNEAQ (reference sequence). V lost 5 bases to trimming and J lost 8 bases, with 15 bases between them. The CDR3 DNA sequence: TGTGCCAGCAGCCCATTTCAGGTGACGGGCTACACCTTC. This codes for CASSPFQVTGYTF.

The rearrangement joins TRBV6-6 to TRBJ1-2; D call uncertain. The V gene's germline CDR1 is MNHNY and CDR2 SVGAGI (reference sequence). Trimming stripped 5 bases from V and 5 bases from J, with 6 bases between. The CDR3 is 11 residues long. CDR3 in amino acids: CASSRVYGYTF. The CDR3 nucleotides read TGTGCCAGCAGTCGAGTATATGGCTACACCTTC.

This clone was seen only a few times. The chain combines TRBV18 with TRBJ1-2, with 9 nucleotides matching TRBD1. V lost 4 bases, J lost 7 bases, and 7 bases stayed unmatched. The germline CDR1 and CDR2 sequences are KGHSH and LQKENI. The CDR3 is made up of 14 amino acids. CDR3 DNA: TGTGCCAGCTCACGTGCGGACAGGGGTGGTGGCTACACCTTC. Amino acid sequence: CASSRADRGGGYTF.

The rearrangement joins TRBV5-1 to TRBJ1-6; D might be TRBD1 (6 bases). Trimming left V 0 bases short and J 13 bases short, with 14 bases between. The CDR3 covers 14 residues. Per the germline V gene, CDR1 is SGHRS and CDR2 is YFSETQ. In DNA form, the CDR3 reads TGCGCCAGCAGCTTGGGGCAGCCAGGGGCCCCCCTCCACTTT. This encodes CASSLGQPGAPLHF.

J is TRBJ1-1 and V is TRBV7-9; tentatively, D is TRBD1 (6 bases). The CDR3 length is 14 residues. The V gene's germline CDR1 is SEHNR and CDR2 FQNEAQ (reference sequence). Trimming cost V 3 bases and J 4 bases, with 12 bases left between them. The CDR3 sequence: CASSLAGAGTEAFF. As DNA, the CDR3 is TGTGCCAGCAGCTTGGCGGGGGCTGGCACTGAAGCTTTCTTT.

The genes are TRBV19 and TRBJ1-4; D ambiguous. With 6 bases removed from V and 0 bases from J, the gap between germline ends came to 17 bases. This CDR3 spans 17 amino acids. CDR1 and CDR2 (germline): LNHDA, SQIVND (reference sequence). The CDR3 protein is CASSPSPWAATNEKLFF. The CDR3 bases are TGTGCCAGTAGCCCGAGCCCATGGGCTGCAACTAATGAAAAACTGTTTTTT.

This chain joins TRBV9 and TRBJ2-1; 13 nucleotides match TRBD2. With V trimmed by 3 bases and J by 9 bases, 9 bases remained unmatched. Germline lookup yields CDR1 SGDLS and CDR2 YYNGEE. There are 16 residues in the CDR3. DNA of the CDR3: TGTGCCAGCAGCGGGACCCGGACTAGCGGGAGTCGTGAGCAGTTCTTC. Its protein is CASSGTRTSGSREQFF. The full variable domain, rest sourced from reference TRBV9 and TRBJ2-1, is DSGVTQTPKHLITATGQRVTLRCSPRSGDLSVYWYQQSLDQGLQFLIQYYNGEERAKGNILERFSAQQFPDLHSELNLSSLELGDSALYFCASSGTRTSGSREQFFGPGTRLTVL.

This chain connects TRBV9 to TRBJ2-3, with 11 nucleotides matching TRBD2. Germline V gene sequence: CDR1 SGDLS, CDR2 YYNGEE. J lost 5 bases, V lost 4 bases, and 3 bases had no gene match. The CDR3 is made up of 14 amino acids. The CDR3 protein is CASSIGLAGDTQYF. CDR3 nucleotides: TGTGCCAGCAGCATCGGACTAGCGGGAGATACGCAGTATTTT.

The V and J genes are TRBV30 and TRBJ2-2; D might be TRBD1 (6 bases). Germline CDR1 is GTSNPN and CDR2 is SVGIG (reference sequence). This CDR3 is built from 14 residues. The V end lost 3 bases, the J end lost 2 bases, and 10 bases lay between the germline ends. The DNA of the CDR3 is TGTGCCTGGAGGCAGGGGATCAACACCGGGGAGCTGTTTTTT. The encoded protein is CAWRQGINTGELFF.

This clone was detected only once. The rearrangement joins TRBV2 to TRBJ1-1; 7 bases are a match to TRBD1. The CDR3 covers 11 residues. Germline CDR1 is SNHLY and CDR2 is FYNNEI. V shed 3 bases, J shed 12 bases, and the junction held 4 bases outside the gene matches. CDR3 sequence reads: CASSDQGETFF. The CDR3 DNA is TGTGCCAGCAGTGATCAGGGGGAGACTTTCTTT.

The J gene is TRBJ1-2, the V gene TRBV4-3; 9 bases are a match to TRBD1. The CDR3 covers 13 residues. With 1 base clipped from V and 11 bases from J, the junction kept 5 bases outside the gene matches. Germline V CDR1 and CDR2: LGHNA, YSLEER. The CDR3, as DNA: TGCGCCAGCAGCCAAGTGGGACAGGGAGAGTACACCTTC. Protein: CASSQVGQGEYTF.